This TCR beta chain was found in a study of blood T cell repertoires in COVID-19. A single count supports this clone. Original data processing: Amplifying reference gene primers gave estimates of nucleated cell counts. Profiling relied on immunoSEQ multiplex PCR, and the TCRdb table lists in-frame clones only, not all of them. Clone size and the V and J calls come from that table; the DNA yielded D and trimming. The sample records approximately 200,000 clones, 65% to 85% being singletons. The CDR3 is 15 residues long. After removal of 6 bases from V and 2 bases from J, the junction contained 5 bases not matched to a gene. The germline CDR1 and CDR2 sequences are MDHEN and SYDVKM.

V gene TRBV28 combines with J gene TRBJ2-7; 12 bases line up with TRBD2. The sequencing sample was made of peripheral blood. This clonotype was sampled from a woman between 25 and 40 years old who had recovered from COVID-19. The CDR3 sequence: CASRPRTSGAYEQYF. CDR3 DNA sequence: TGTGCCAGCAGACCCCGGACTAGCGGGGCCTACGAGCAGTACTTC.